Listed below are T cell receptor beta chains from one sample, sequenced in a study of metastatic and nonmetastatic thyroid tumors. MiXCR reprocessed the PCR reads for TCRdb. The table records about 28,000 clones, around 15% of them present only once. Specimen: blood. The receptor set was obtained from a female donor with papillary thyroid cancer or a benign thyroid nodule (not recorded which). Some clones in this sample may be carry-over from other donors' samples. CDR3s include the opening cysteine and the closing phenylalanine or tryptophan. The D gene is left open where the match is weak. The size entry is marked missing in some rows and otherwise reads once, few, many or a size class.

D	size	length	V	J	DNA	CDR3
TRBD1	.	17	TRBV6-1	TRBJ1-2	TGTGCCAGCAGTGAAGCGAAGGGACAGGACTACTACTATGGCTACACCTTC	CASSEAKGQDYYYGYTF
.	medium-sized	13	TRBV6-1	TRBJ1-2	TGTGCCAGCAGCCGAGGTCACTACTATGGCTACACCTTC	CASSRGHYYGYTF
TRBD2	.	14	TRBV5-1	TRBJ2-5	TGCGCCAGCAGCCCCCAGCGGGAGAGGGAGACCCAGTACTTC	CASSPQRERETQYF
.	many	18	TRBV5-6	TRBJ1-6	TGTGCCAGCAGCTTGGCTTCGGGATACCCCTCCTATAATTCATCCCTCCACTTT	CASSLASGYPSYNSSLHF
.	few	15	TRBV12-3/TRBV12-4	TRBJ2-7	TGTGCCAGCAGCCAAGCGGTGGGTAACTCCTACGAGCAGTACTTC	CASSQAVGNSYEQYF
.	many	14	TRBV12-3/TRBV12-4	TRBJ1-1	TGTGCCAGCAGTTTAGGGCCGACGAACACTGAAGCTTTCTTT	CASSLGPTNTEAFF
.	many	13	TRBV25-1	TRBJ2-5	TGTGCCAGCAGTGATTCCAGTGGAGAGACCCAGTACTTC	CASSDSSGETQYF
.	many	13	TRBV11-2	TRBJ2-7	TGTGCCAGCAGCTTGGTGTTAGGCTACGAGCAGTACTTC	CASSLVLGYEQYF
.	many	12	TRBV10-3	TRBJ1-1	TGTGCCATCAGTGAAACTCAGGGTTTGGCTTTCTTT	CAISETQGLAFF
.	.	14	TRBV3-1	TRBJ2-4	TGTGCCAGCAGCCAAGAGACCTGGGGGAACATTCAGTACTTC	CASSQETWGNIQYF
.	many	14	TRBV5-1	TRBJ1-3	TGCGCCAGCAGCGTCGGACAGATTGATGACACCATATATTTT	CASSVGQIDDTIYF
TRBD2	medium-sized	17	TRBV28	TRBJ2-7	TGTGCCAGCAGTTTCGGATTTGGAAGCGGGAGTTTCAACGAGCAGTACTTC	CASSFGFGSGSFNEQYF
.	medium-sized	14	TRBV6-1	TRBJ2-7	TGTGCCAGCAGTGAAGAGCGGCTTGCCTACGAGCAGTACTTC	CASSEERLAYEQYF
TRBD1	.	16	TRBV11-2	TRBJ1-2	TGTGCCAGCAGCTCCGTCGGACAGGGGGGAGACTATGGCTACACCTTC	CASSSVGQGGDYGYTF
TRBD1	many	13	TRBV19	TRBJ1-1	TGTGCCAGTTATCATCTGACAGGGGGCTCAGCTTTCTTT	CASYHLTGGSAFF
.	.	11	TRBV12-3/TRBV12-4	TRBJ1-4	TGTGCCAGCACTTGTGAGGACAAAGTATTTTTT	CASTCEDKVFF
.	many	16	TRBV2	TRBJ1-3	TGTGCCAGCAGTGAAACAGCGGCGTCCTCTGGAAACACCATATATTTT	CASSETAASSGNTIYF
TRBD1	medium-sized	17	TRBV27	TRBJ1-5	TGTGCCAGCAGTTTATCTGCGGGACAGGGTTCGAATCAGCCCCAGCATTTT	CASSLSAGQGSNQPQHF
.	medium-sized	10	TRBV27	TRBJ1-3	TGTGCCAGCAGTCGAAACACCATATATTTT	CASSRNTIYF
TRBD1	many	14	TRBV5-5	TRBJ1-5	TGTGCCAGCAGCTCAAGGACAGGCGCGGGGCCCCAGCATTTT	CASSSRTGAGPQHF
TRBD1	many	13	TRBV5-1	TRBJ1-2	TGCGCCAGCAGCTTACAGACAGGGAGTGGCTACACCTTC	CASSLQTGSGYTF
.	few	18	TRBV11-2	TRBJ2-4	TGTGCCAGCAGTCGAGGCGGTGCGGTGGAGAGGGCCAAAAACATTCAGTACTTC	CASSRGGAVERAKNIQYF
TRBD2	.	15	TRBV12-5	TRBJ2-3	TGTGCTAGTGGTTTATCTGGGTCTAGCGGAGATACGCAGTATTTT	CASGLSGSSGDTQYF
.	many	13	TRBV11-2	TRBJ2-2	TGTGCCAGCTCCAACCACTTAACCGGGGAGCTGTTTTTT	CASSNHLTGELFF
.	many	17	TRBV3-1	TRBJ1-6	TGTGCCAGCAGCCACCCCCCCTTGGAGGGGTTGAATTCACCCCTCCACTTT	CASSHPPLEGLNSPLHF
.	many	18	TRBV4-1	TRBJ2-6	TGCGCCAGCAGCCAAGGAGTGGAGAGAATCTTTGGGGCCAACGTCCTGACTTTC	CASSQGVERIFGANVLTF
TRBD1	few	16	TRBV28	TRBJ2-7	TGTGCCAGCATAAACGCCGGGACAGGATTTCACTACGAGCAGTACTTC	CASINAGTGFHYEQYF
.	many	13	TRBV30	TRBJ2-6	TGTGCCTGGTCCCACTCTGGGGCCAACGTCCTGACTTTC	CAWSHSGANVLTF
TRBD1	few	16	TRBV2	TRBJ2-5	TGTGCCAGCAACCGGGACAGGGCTAAAACGGGGGAGACCCAGTACTTC	CASNRDRAKTGETQYF
.	.	14	TRBV7-9	TRBJ1-3	TGTGCCAGCAGCTTAACGGGGTCTGGAAACACCATATATTTT	CASSLTGSGNTIYF